This entry lists 18 T cell receptor delta chains sequenced from one sample in a study of gamma-delta chains in newborns, infants, children. TCRdb reprocessed the reads using CATT. This sample yields about 8,300 delta-chain clones, of which roughly 1.6% are seen a single time; around 7.9% belongs to the top ten. Sample: blood. The receptors originated from a child who was a newborn, infant or young child, either healthy, febrile or measles-vaccinated (not recorded which).

Details on this clone: One end of the junction fails to match germline, which may point to a read error. This specimen includes other DNA sequences encoding the same CDR3. V and J are TRDV3 and TRDJ1, with 10 bases lining up with TRDD3. CDR1 is TVYSNPD and CDR2 is GDNSRS in the germline V gene (reference sequence). This CDR3 is built from 16 residues. The CDR3 DNA is TGCGCCTTCCGTACTGGGGGATCCTTGTACACCGATAAACTCATCTTT. Translated: CAFRTGGSLYTDKLIF. The whole variable domain, remainder taken from reference TRDV3 and TRDJ1, is CDKVTQSSPDQTVASGSEVVLLCTYDTVYSNPDLFWYRIRPDYSFQFVFYGDNSRSEGADFTQGRFSVKHILTQKAFHLVISPVRTEDSATYYCAFRTGGSLYTDKLIFGKGTRVTVEP.

This clone showed up just a few times. The rearrangement links TRDV1 to TRDJ3, with 13 bases identical to TRDD3. The V gene's germline CDR1 is TSWWSYY and CDR2 QGS. V lost 1 base, J lost 2 bases, and 14 bases stayed unmatched. The CDR3 has 23 amino acids. DNA of the CDR3: TGTGCTCTTGGGGAACCTTCCGGAATTTACTGGGGGATACGAACCTGGGACACCCGACAGATGTTTTTC. Its translation: CALGEPSGIYWGIRTWDTRQMFF.

This clone occurred a few times. Possible read error: a much larger clone is one base away. The same CDR3 can be traced to other DNA sequences in this sample. This chain joins TRDV1 and TRDJ1; a possible D gene is TRDD3 (5 bases). The CDR3 is made up of 18 amino acids. Looked up from germline, CDR1 is TSWWSYY and CDR2 is QGS. DNA for the CDR3: TGCGCTCTTGGGGAACTAGGGGGCCTCGCATTATACACCGATAAACTCATCTTT. It is translated as CALGELGGLALYTDKLIF.

The table lists this clone with a few counts. A clone one base away is much larger, so this may be a read error. Other nucleotide sequences from this sample produce the same CDR3. The chain is built from TRDV2 and TRDJ1; 7 positions match TRDD3. CDR3 size: 16 residues. The germline gives CDR1 GEAIGNYY, CDR2 EKD. CDR3 nucleotides: TGCGCCTGTGCCCCTACTGGGGATAAGTACACCGATAAACTCATCTTT. It specifies CACAPTGDKYTDKLIF.

A remark on this clone: A much larger clone differs by one base, so this may be a read error. The same CDR3 is also encoded by other DNA sequences in this sample. This chain joins TRDV2 and TRDJ3; TRDD3 matches at 12 bases. Germline CDR1 reads GEAIGNYY; CDR2 reads EKD. The CDR3 runs to 22 residues. CDR3 loop: CACKGAFLPTGGYTWDTRQMFF. DNA for the CDR3: TGTGCCTGTAAGGGGGCCTTCCTACCTACTGGGGGATACACTTGGGACACCCGACAGATGTTCTTC.

Comments on this clone: The amino acid sequence in TCRdb belongs to a much larger clone and departs from this DNA's translation at residue 13, likely a sequencing read error; the sequence shown is translated from the DNA. This chain connects TRDV2 to TRDJ3; a possible D gene is TRDD3 (6 bases). Germline V gene lookup returns CDR1 GEAIGNYY and CDR2 EKD. This CDR3 spans 18 amino acids. In nucleotides, the CDR3 is TGTGCCTGTGACGCATGGGGGCCGAGCTCCTGGGACGCCCGACAGATGTTTTTC. It yields the protein CACDAWGPSSWDARQMFF.

This clone is classed as medium-sized. Distinct nucleotide sequences in the sample also encode this CDR3. The chain uses TRDV1 and TRDJ1; 13 nucleotides match TRDD3. V was clipped by 1 base and J by 2 bases; unmatched bases: 19. The V gene's germline CDR1 is TSWWSYY and CDR2 QGS. This CDR3 spans 22 amino acids. The CDR3 sequence is CALGEPFTGGYALRRPTDKLIF. DNA for the CDR3: TGTGCTCTTGGGGAACCCTTCACTGGGGGATACGCACTCCGAAGGCCAACCGATAAACTCATCTTT.

This clone was counted between two and nine times. Given a much more abundant clone one base away, this may be a read error. The sample has other DNA sequences that encode this CDR3 too. This chain connects TRDV2 to TRDJ1, with 11 bases identical to TRDD3. There are 18 residues in the CDR3. The germline V gene has CDR1 GEAIGNYY and CDR2 EKD. The DNA of the CDR3 is TGTGCCTGTGACACGAGGGGACGTGGCCTGGGGGATACTCGGAAACTCATCTTC. Translation gives CACDTRGRGLGDTRKLIF.

Of note for this clone: This DNA translates differently at residue 7 from the TCRdb protein, which is that of a much larger clone; a read error is likely, and the protein shown is the DNA's own translation. The chain couples TRAV29/DV5 to TRDJ1; 10 bases align to TRDD3. Looked up from germline, CDR1 is NSMFDY and CDR2 is ISSIKDK. The J segment lost 1 base and the V segment lost 3 bases, leaving 12 bases of the junction unmatched. CDR3 length: 17 amino acids. In DNA form, the CDR3 reads TGTGCAGCAACTACCCCGGAGGGGGGATACGGCACCGATAAACTCATCTTT. Encoded protein: CAATTPEGGYGTDKLIF. The full variable domain, with the rest looked up from reference TRAV29/DV5 and TRDJ1, is DQQVKQNSPSLSVQEGRISILNCDYTNSMFDYFLWYKKYPAEGPTFLISISSIKDKNEDGRFTVFLNKSAKHLSLHIVPSQPGDSAVYFCAATTPEGGYGTDKLIFGKGTRVTVEP.

This clone has only a few counts. DNA and listed protein disagree at residue 10, so the protein shown here was translated from the DNA. The chain links TRDV1 to TRDJ2; 8 nucleotides align to TRDD2. V lost 2 bases, J lost 0 bases, and 14 bases stayed unmatched. CDR1 TSWWSYY and CDR2 QGS come from the germline V gene. This CDR3 spans 20 amino acids. The CDR3 sequence is CALGEGFLRSRDTLTAQLFF. In DNA, the CDR3 is TGTGCTCTTGGGGAAGGCTTCCTACGGTCGCGGGACACTTTGACAGCACAACTCTTCTTT.

This clone has just a few counts. This chain links TRDV1 with TRDJ1; D perhaps matches TRDD2 (9 bases). This CDR3 region has 26 residues. The germline V gene encodes CDR1 TSWWSYY and CDR2 QGS. The V end lost 2 bases, the J end lost 0 bases, and 43 bases lay between the germline ends. The CDR3 sequence is CALGEGSYHLRPSYWGLGDHTDKLIF. The CDR3 DNA follows: TGTGCTCTTGGGGAAGGCTCCTATCATCTAAGGCCTTCCTACTGGGGGCTGGGGGACCACACCGATAAACTCATCTTT.

By its share, this clone is medium-sized. V usage is TRDV1 and J usage is TRDJ1; 8 nucleotides line up with TRDD3. Germline CDR1 and CDR2: TSWWSYY and QGS. CDR3 length: 14 amino acids. V lost 2 bases, J lost 6 bases, and 5 bases stayed unmatched. The CDR3 is CALGETRGYHKLIF. The CDR3 coding sequence is TGTGCTCTTGGGGAAACGAGGGGATACCATAAACTCATCTTT.

Turning to this clone: The same CDR3 also results from other DNA sequences found in this sample. The chain couples TRDV1 to TRDJ1, with unresolved D. In germline, CDR1 is TSWWSYY, CDR2 QGS. With 0 bases removed from V and 0 bases from J, the gap between germline ends came to 20 bases. CDR3 length: 19 amino acids. The CDR3 nucleotides read TGTGCTCTTGGGGAACTAACTATCCCGCCCACGGAGTACACCGATAAACTCATCTTT. It is translated as CALGELTIPPTEYTDKLIF.

To note about this clone: Just one base apart from a much larger clone, this may be a read error. In the same sample, other DNA sequences code for this CDR3. This chain joins TRDV2 and TRDJ3, with 12 positions matching TRDD3. Germline-derived CDR1 and CDR2 are GEAIGNYY and EKD. The V and J ends lost 2 bases and 1 base, in that order; junction bases with no gene match: 8. The CDR3 is made up of 20 amino acids. The DNA of the CDR3 is TGTGCCTGTGACAATCTGGGGGATACGGAGAGTTCCTGGGACACCCGACAGATGTTTTTC. This encodes CACDNLGDTESSWDTRQMFF.

This clone is judged large. Other DNA sequences from this sample encode an identical CDR3 as well. V usage is TRDV2 and J usage is TRDJ1, with D maybe TRDD3 (6 bases). Trimming pared 3 bases from V and 0 bases from J, leaving 10 bases between. Looked up from germline, CDR1 is GEAIGNYY and CDR2 is EKD. CDR3 length: 14 residues. The DNA of the CDR3 is TGTGCCTGTGACGGACTGGGCCACACCGATAAACTCATCTTT. This sequence encodes CACDGLGHTDKLIF.

Concerning this clone: A far larger clone lies a single base away; this is likely a read error. Different DNA sequences within this sample yield the same CDR3. The rearrangement uses TRDV2 and TRDJ3, with TRDD3 matching over 12 bases. CDR3 size: 18 residues. CDR1 is GEAIGNYY and CDR2 is EKD in the germline V gene. In nucleotides, the CDR3 is TGTGCCTGTGACACCGTACTGGGGGATACCTGGGACACCCGACAGATGTTCTTC. Translation gives CACDTVLGDTWDTRQMFF.

This clone ranks as medium-sized (0.01 to 0.1%). The chain employs TRDV3 and TRDJ1; 11 bases are shared with TRDD3. Germline assignment: CDR1 TVYSNPD and CDR2 GDNSRS (reference sequence). This CDR3 contains 16 residues. Trimming removed 5 bases from V and 0 bases from J; junction bases left unmatched: 11. The CDR3 reads CAMVYWGIRDTDKLIF. In DNA form, the CDR3 reads TGTGCCATGGTGTACTGGGGGATAAGGGACACCGATAAACTCATCTTT.

This clone has only a few counts. The V call is TRDV1, the J call TRDJ1; weak D call: TRDD3 (6 bases). Germline assignment: CDR1 TSWWSYY and CDR2 QGS. There are 16 residues in the CDR3. The V end lost 4 bases, the J end lost 0 bases, and 15 bases lay between the germline ends. The CDR3, as DNA: TGTGCTCTTGGGGCCAACTGGGCTACTTACACCGATAAACTCATCTTT. Amino acids: CALGANWATYTDKLIF.